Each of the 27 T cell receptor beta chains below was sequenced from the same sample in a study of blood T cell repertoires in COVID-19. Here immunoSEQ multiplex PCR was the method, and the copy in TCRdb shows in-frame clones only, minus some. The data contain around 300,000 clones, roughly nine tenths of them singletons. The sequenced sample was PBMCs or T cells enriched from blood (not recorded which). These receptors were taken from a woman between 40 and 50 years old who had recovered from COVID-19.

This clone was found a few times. The CDR3 DNA follows: TGTGCCAGAACTTCGGGGCGGGAGGGCCGAGGAGATACGCAGTATTTT. Amino acid sequence: CARTSGREGRGDTQYF. This sequence joins TRBV2 and TRBJ2-3, with 9 bases identical to TRBD2. The CDR3 has 16 residues. V lost 9 bases and J lost 5; bases outside the gene matches: 15. Looked up from germline, CDR1 is SNHLY and CDR2 is FYNNEI.

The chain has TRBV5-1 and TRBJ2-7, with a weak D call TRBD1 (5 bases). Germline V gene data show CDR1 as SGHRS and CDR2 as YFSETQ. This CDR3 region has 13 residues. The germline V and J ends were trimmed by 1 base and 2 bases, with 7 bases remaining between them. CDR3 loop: CASSLPGTYEQYF. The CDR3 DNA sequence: TGCGCCAGCAGCTTGCCAGGGACCTACGAGCAGTACTTC.

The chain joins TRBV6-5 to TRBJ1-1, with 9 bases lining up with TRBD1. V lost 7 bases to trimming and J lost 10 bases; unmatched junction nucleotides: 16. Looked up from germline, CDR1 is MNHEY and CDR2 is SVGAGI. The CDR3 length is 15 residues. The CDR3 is CASIPGTGYSSLAFF. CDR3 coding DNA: TGTGCCAGCATCCCCGGGACAGGGTATTCCAGTCTAGCTTTCTTT.

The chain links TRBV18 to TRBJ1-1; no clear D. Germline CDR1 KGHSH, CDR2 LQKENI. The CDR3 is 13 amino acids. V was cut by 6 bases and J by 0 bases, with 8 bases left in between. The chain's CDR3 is CASSSNLNTEAFF. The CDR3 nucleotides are TGTGCCAGCTCGAGCAACTTGAACACTGAAGCTTTCTTT.

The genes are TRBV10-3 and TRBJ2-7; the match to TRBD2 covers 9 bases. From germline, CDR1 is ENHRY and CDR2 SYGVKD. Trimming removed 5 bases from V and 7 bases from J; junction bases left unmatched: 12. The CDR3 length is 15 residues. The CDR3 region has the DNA TGTGCCATCAGTCAGGGGATAGCGGGAGTAGGTGAGCAGTACTTC. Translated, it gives CAISQGIAGVGEQYF.

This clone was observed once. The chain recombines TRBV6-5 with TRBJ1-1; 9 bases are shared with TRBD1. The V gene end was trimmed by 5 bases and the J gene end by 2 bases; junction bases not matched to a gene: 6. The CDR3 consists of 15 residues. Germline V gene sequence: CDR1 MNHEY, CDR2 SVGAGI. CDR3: CASSLRQGVNTEAFF. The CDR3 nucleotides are TGTGCCAGCAGTCTTCGACAGGGGGTAAACACTGAAGCTTTCTTT.

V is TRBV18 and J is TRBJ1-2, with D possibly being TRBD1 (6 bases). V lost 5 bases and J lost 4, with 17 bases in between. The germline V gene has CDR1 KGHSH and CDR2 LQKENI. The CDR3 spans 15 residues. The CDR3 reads CASSSQGDRGYGYTF. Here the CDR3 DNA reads TGTGCCAGCTCATCACAGGGAGATCGCGGCTATGGCTACACCTTC.

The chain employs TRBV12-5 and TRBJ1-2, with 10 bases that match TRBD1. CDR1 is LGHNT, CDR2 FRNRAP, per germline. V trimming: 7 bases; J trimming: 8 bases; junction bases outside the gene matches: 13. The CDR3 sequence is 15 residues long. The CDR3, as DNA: TGTGCTAGTGAAATGTCCGGGACAGGGGTTTGGGGCTACACCTTC. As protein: CASEMSGTGVWGYTF.

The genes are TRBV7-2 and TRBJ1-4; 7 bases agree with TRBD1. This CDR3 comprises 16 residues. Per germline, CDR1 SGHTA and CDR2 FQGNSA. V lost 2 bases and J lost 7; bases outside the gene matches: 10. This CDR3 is CASSLRPRGVGEKLFF. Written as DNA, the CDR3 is TGTGCCAGCAGCTTACGGCCCAGGGGGGTGGGTGAAAAACTGTTTTTT. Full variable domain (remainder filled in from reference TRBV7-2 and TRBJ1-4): GAGVSQSPSNKVTEKGKDVELRCDPISGHTALYWYRQSLGQGLEFLIYFQGNSAPDKSGLPSDRFSAERTGGSVSTLTIQRTQQEDSAVYLCASSLRPRGVGEKLFFGSGTQLSVL.

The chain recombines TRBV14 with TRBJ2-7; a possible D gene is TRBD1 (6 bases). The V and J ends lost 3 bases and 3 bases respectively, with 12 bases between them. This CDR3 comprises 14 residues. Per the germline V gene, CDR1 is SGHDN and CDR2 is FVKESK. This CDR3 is CASSHRQADYEQYF. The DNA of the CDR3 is TGTGCCAGCAGCCACAGACAGGCAGACTACGAGCAGTACTTC.

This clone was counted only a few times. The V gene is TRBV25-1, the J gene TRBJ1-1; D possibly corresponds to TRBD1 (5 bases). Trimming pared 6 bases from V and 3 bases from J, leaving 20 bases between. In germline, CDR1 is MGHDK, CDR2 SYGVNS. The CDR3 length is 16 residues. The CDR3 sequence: CASRGWQALGDTEAFF. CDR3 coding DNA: TGTGCCAGCAGGGGGTGGCAGGCGTTAGGGGACACTGAAGCTTTCTTT.

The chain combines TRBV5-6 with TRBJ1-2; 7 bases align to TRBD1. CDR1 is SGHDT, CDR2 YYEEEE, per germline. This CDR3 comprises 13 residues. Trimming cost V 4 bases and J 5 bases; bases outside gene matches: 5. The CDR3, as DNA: TGTGCCAGCAGCGGGACAGTCAATTATGGCTACACCTTC. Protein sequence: CASSGTVNYGYTF. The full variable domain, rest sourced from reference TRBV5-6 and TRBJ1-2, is DAGVTQSPTHLIKTRGQQVTLRCSPKSGHDTVSWYQQALGQGPQFIFQYYEEEERQRGNFPDRFSGHQFPNYSSELNVNALLLGDSALYLCASSGTVNYGYTFGSGTRLTVV.

CDR3 nucleotides: TGTGCCAGCAGTGAACGGGGGAGTGGGCGAGAGACCCAGTACTTC. Translated, it gives CASSERGSGRETQYF. The chain couples TRBV25-1 to TRBJ2-5, with a tentative D call TRBD2 (6 bases). Germline V gene lookup returns CDR1 MGHDK and CDR2 SYGVNS. The ends were cut back, 2 bases at V and 4 bases at J, with 14 bases in the middle. The CDR3 loop spans 15 amino acids. The whole variable domain, remainder taken from reference TRBV25-1 and TRBJ2-5, is EADIYQTPRYLVIGTGKKITLECSQTMGHDKMYWYQQDPGMELHLIHYSYGVNSTEKGDLSSESTVSRIRTEHFPLTLESARPSHTSQYLCASSERGSGRETQYFGPGTRLLVL.

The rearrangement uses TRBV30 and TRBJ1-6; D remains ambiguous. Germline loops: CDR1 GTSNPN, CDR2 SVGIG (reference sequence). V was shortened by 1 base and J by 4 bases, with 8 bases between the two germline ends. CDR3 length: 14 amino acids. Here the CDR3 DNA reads TGTGCCTGGAGTGCCAGAGGTTATAATTCACCCCTCCACTTT. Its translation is CAWSARGYNSPLHF.

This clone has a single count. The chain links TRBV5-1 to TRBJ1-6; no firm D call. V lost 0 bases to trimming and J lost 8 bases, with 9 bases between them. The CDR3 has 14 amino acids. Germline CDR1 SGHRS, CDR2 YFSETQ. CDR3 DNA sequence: TGCGCCAGCAGCTTGGACAGCCTTTATTCACCCCTCCACTTT. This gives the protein CASSLDSLYSPLHF.

The CDR3 loop is CASSESGAVTTEAFF. In DNA form, the CDR3 reads TGTGCCAGCAGTGAATCTGGGGCGGTGACCACTGAAGCTTTCTTT. This chain uses TRBV25-1 with TRBJ1-1; D might be TRBD1 (5 bases). The V gene's germline CDR1 is MGHDK and CDR2 SYGVNS. Trimming stripped 1 base from V and 4 bases from J, with 13 bases between. The CDR3 has 15 amino acids.

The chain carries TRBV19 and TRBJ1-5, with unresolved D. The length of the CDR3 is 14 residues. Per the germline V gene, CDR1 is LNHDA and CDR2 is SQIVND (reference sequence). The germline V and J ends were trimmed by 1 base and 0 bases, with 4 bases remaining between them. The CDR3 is CASSIVVSNQPQHF. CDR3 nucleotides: TGTGCCAGTAGTATAGTAGTTAGCAATCAGCCCCAGCATTTT.

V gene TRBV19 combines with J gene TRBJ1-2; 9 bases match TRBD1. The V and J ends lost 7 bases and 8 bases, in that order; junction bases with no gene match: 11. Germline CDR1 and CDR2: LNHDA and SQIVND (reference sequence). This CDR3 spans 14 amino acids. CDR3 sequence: CASTPTGGSGGYTF. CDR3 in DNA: TGTGCCAGTACCCCAACAGGGGGCTCAGGCGGCTACACCTTC.

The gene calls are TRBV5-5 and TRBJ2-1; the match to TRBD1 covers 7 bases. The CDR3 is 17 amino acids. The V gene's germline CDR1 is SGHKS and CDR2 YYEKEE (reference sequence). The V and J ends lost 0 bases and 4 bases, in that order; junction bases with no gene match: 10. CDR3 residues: CASSLGGDRGQYNEQFF. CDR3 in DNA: TGTGCCAGCAGCTTGGGGGGTGATAGGGGACAGTACAATGAGCAGTTCTTC.

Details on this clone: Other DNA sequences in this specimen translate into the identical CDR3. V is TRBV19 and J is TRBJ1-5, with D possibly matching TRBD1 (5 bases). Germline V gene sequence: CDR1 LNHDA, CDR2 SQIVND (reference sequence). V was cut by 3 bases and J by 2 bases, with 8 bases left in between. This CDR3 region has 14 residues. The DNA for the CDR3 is TGTGCCAGTAGTATGACGGGGGGCAATCAGCCCCAGCATTTT. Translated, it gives CASSMTGGNQPQHF. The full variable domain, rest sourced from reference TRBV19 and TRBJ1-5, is DGGITQSPKYLFRKEGQNVTLSCEQNLNHDAMYWYRQDPGQGLRLIYYSQIVNDFQKGDIAEGYSVSREKKESFPLTVTSAQKNPTAFYLCASSMTGGNQPQHFGDGTRLSIL.

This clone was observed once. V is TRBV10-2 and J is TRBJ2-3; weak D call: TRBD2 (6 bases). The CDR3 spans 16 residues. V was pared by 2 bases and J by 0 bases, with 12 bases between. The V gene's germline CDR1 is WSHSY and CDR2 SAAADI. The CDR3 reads CASSEPRGRSTDTQYF. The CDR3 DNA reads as TGCGCCAGCAGTGAGCCGCGGGGCAGAAGCACAGATACGCAGTATTTT.

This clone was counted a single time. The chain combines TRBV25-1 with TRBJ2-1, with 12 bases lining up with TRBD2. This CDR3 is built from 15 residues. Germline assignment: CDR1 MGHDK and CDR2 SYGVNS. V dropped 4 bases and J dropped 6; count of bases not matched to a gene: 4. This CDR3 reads CASSGRGLAGNEQFF. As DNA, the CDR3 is TGTGCCAGCAGTGGACGGGGACTAGCGGGCAATGAGCAGTTCTTC.

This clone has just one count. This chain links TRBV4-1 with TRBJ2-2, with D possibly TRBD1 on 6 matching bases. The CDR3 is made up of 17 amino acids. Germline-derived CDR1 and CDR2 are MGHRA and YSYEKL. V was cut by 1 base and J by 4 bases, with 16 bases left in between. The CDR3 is CASSQGGLGRGTGELFF. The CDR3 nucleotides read TGCGCCAGCAGCCAAGGGGGGCTAGGAAGGGGCACCGGGGAGCTGTTTTTT.

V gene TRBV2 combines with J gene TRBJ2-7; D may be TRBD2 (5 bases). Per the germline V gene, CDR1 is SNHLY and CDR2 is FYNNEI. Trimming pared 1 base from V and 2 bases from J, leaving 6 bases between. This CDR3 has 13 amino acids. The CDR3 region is CASSEGTPYEQYF. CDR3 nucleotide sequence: TGTGCCAGCAGTGAAGGGACTCCCTACGAGCAGTACTTC.

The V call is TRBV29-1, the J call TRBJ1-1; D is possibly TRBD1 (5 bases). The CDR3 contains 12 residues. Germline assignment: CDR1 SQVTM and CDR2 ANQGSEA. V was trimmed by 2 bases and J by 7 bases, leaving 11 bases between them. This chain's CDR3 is CSVEFTGGEAFF. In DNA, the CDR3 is TGCAGCGTTGAATTTACAGGCGGTGAAGCTTTCTTT. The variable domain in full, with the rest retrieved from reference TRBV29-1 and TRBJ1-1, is SAVISQKPSRDICQRGTSLTIQCQVDSQVTMMFWYRQQPGQSLTLIATANQGSEATYESGFVIDKFPISRPNLTFSTLTVSNMSPEDSSIYLCSVEFTGGEAFFGQGTRLTVV.

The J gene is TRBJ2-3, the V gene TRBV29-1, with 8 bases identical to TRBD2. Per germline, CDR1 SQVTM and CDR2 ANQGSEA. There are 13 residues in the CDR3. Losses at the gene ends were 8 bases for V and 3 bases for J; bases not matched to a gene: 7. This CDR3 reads CSHSGSGTDTQYF. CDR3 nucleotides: TGCAGCCACAGCGGGAGCGGAACAGATACGCAGTATTTT.

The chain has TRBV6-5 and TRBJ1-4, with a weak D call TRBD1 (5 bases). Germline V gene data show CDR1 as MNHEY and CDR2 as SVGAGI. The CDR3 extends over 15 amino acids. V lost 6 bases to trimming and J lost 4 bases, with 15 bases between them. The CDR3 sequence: CASSDGSGFNEKLFF. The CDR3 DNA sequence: TGTGCCAGCAGCGACGGTTCAGGGTTTAATGAAAAACTGTTTTTT.